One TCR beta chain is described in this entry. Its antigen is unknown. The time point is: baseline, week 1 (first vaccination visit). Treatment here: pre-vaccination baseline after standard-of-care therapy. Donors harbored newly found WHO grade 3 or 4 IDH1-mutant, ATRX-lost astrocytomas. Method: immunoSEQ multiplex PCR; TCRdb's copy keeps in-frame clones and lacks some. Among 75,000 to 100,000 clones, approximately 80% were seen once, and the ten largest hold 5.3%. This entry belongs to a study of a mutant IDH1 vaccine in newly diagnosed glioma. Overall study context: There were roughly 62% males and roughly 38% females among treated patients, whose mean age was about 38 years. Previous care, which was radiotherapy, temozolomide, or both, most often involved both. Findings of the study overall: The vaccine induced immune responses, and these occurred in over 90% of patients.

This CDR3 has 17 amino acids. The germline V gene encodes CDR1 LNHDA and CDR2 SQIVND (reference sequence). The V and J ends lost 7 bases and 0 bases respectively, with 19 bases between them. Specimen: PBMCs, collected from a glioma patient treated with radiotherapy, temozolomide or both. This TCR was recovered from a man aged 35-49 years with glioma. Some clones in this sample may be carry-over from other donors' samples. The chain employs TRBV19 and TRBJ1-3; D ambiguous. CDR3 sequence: CASTEQKIPHSGNTIYF. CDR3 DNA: TGTGCCAGTACGGAACAGAAAATACCCCACTCTGGAAACACCATATATTTT.